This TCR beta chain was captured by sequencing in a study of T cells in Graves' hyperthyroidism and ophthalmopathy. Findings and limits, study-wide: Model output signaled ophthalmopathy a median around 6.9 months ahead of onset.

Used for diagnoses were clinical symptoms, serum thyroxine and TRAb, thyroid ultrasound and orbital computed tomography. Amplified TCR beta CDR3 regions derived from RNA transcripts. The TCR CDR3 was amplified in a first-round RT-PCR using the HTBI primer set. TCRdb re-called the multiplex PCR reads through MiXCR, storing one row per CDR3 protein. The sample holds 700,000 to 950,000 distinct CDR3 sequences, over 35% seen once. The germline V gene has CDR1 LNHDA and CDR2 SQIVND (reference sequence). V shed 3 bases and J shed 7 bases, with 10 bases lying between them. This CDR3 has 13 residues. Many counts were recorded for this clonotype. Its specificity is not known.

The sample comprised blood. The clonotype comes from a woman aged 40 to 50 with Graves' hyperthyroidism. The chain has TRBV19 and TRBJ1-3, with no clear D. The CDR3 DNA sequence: TGTGCCAGTAGTATGGGCGTAGGGAACACCATATATTTT. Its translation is CASSMGVGNTIYF. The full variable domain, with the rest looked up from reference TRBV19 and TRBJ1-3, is DGGITQSPKYLFRKEGQNVTLSCEQNLNHDAMYWYRQDPGQGLRLIYYSQIVNDFQKGDIAEGYSVSREKKESFPLTVTSAQKNPTAFYLCASSMGVGNTIYFGEGSWLTVV.